The T cell receptor beta chain under discussion was sequenced for a study of blood T cells in healthy people across ages. Study-level points and caveats: TCR beta diversity per million T cells fell roughly linearly with age.

Germline-derived CDR1 and CDR2 are MDHEN and SYDVKM. The V gene lost 7 bases and the J gene lost 4 bases, with 11 bases spanning the gap. The CDR3 consists of 13 residues. This clonotype was seen a few times. Its cognate antigen is unknown. Primers used in a second PCR of about 7 to 12 cycles were a sample-barcoded 5' primer and a J-beta primer mix. Via MiXCR, TCRdb re-called the 5' RACE reads, giving one row per CDR3 protein. The repertoire has about 640,000 distinct CDR3 sequences, approximately 59% of them found once; the top ten carry over 35%. The TCR comes from a man aged 55 to 70 in good health. Source material: blood. The rearrangement joins TRBV28 to TRBJ2-1; TRBD1 is a possible D gene (5 bases). The CDR3 spells CASTMTVYNEQFF. The CDR3 region has the DNA TGTGCCAGCACTATGACAGTGTACAATGAGCAGTTCTTC. Variable domain in full (rest from reference TRBV28 and TRBJ2-1): DVKVTQSSRYLVKRTGEKVFLECVQDMDHENMFWYRQDPGLGLRLIYFSYDVKMKEKGDIPEGYSVSREKKERFSLILESASTNQTSMYLCASTMTVYNEQFFGPGTRLTVL.